This T cell receptor beta chain was obtained from a study of cytomegalovirus exposure and HLA in healthy donors. This CDR3 is built from 13 residues. Germline V gives CDR1 MNHEY, CDR2 SMNVEV (reference sequence). V dropped 7 bases and J dropped 3; count of bases not matched to a gene: 3. Points from the study as a whole: A later analysis reportedly found that, within productive TCRs, an Asian-associated ancestry cluster had fewer N-insertions than the mean observed across the approximately 670 donors. The study designated fewer than 200 TCR beta chains cytomegalovirus-associated.

Use of 60 Vbeta and 13 Jbeta primers characterized the PCR. Repertoires were generated with immunoSEQ multiplex PCR, while TCRdb's copy carries only in-frame clones and drops some. This table holds a few hundred thousand clones, about nine tenths found once. Regarding this clone: Antigen unknown.

Sequencing was carried out using PBMCs. This chain connects TRBV27 to TRBJ2-7; 10 bases match TRBD2. This TCR was recovered from a girl aged 2 to 10 in good health and CMV-seronegative. The CDR3 region is CASTSGSLYEQYF. The DNA for the CDR3 is TGTGCCAGCACTAGCGGGAGCCTCTACGAGCAGTACTTC.